The 26 T cell receptor beta chains in this list originate from one sample, sequenced in a study of T cells after yellow fever vaccination. TCRdb recomputed calls from the 5' RACE reads with MiXCR, one row per CDR3 protein. The table has under 550,000 distinct CDR3 sequences, 21% seen once. The starting material was PBMCs, obtained approximately 22 days after the first yellow fever vaccination. These receptors all come from a man between 18 and 35 years old who received the YFV17D yellow fever vaccine.

This sequence joins TRBV5-8 and TRBJ2-7; D possibly matches TRBD1 or TRBD2 (5 bases each). The ends were cut back, 3 bases at V and 2 bases at J, with 12 bases in the middle. Germline assignment: CDR1 SGHTS and CDR2 YDEGEE. CDR3 length equals 14 residues. The CDR3 loop is CASSSWDAAYEQYV. The CDR3 nucleotides are TGTGCCAGCAGCTCGTGGGACGCTGCCTACGAGCAGTACGTC.

In this sample, this clonotype turned up once. The chain employs TRBV12-3 or TRBV12-4 and TRBJ2-7; D is undetermined. The CDR3 totals 14 residues. V was clipped by 5 bases and J by 0 bases, with 11 bases between them. CDR3 nucleotide sequence: TGTGCCAGCAGTCCCTCATACTCCTCCTACGAGCAGTACGTC. It specifies CASSPSYSSYEQYV.

There are a few counts of this clonotype. The J gene is TRBJ1-2, the V gene TRBV2; unclear D gene. Germline V gives CDR1 SNHLY, CDR2 FYNNEI. V lost 9 bases and J 4 bases, leaving 15 bases between the germline ends. CDR3 length: 13 amino acids. CDR3 in amino acids: CARAPSGSYGYTF. The CDR3 coding sequence is TGTGCCAGGGCCCCCAGCGGCAGCTATGGCTACACCTTC.

There are a few counts of this clonotype. This chain links TRBV6-5 with TRBJ2-1, with TRBD2 matching over 9 bases. This CDR3 has 15 amino acids. Germline assignment: CDR1 MNHEY and CDR2 SVGAGI. V lost 1 base, J lost 9 bases, and 7 bases stayed unmatched. The chain's CDR3 is CASSYFQRGVSEQFF. Written as DNA, the CDR3 is TGTGCCAGCAGTTACTTCCAGCGGGGGGTCTCTGAGCAGTTCTTC.

This chain connects TRBV30 to TRBJ2-5, with 10 bases matching TRBD2. V lost 8 bases to trimming and J lost 3 bases; unmatched junction nucleotides: 6. CDR1 and CDR2 (germline): GTSNPN, SVGIG (reference sequence). This CDR3 spans 13 amino acids. The CDR3 reads CAHALAGEETQYF. The CDR3 bases are TGTGCCCACGCGCTAGCGGGGGAAGAGACCCAGTACTTC.

The CDR3 is CASSVGQNYQPQHF. The DNA of the CDR3 is TGTGCCAGCAGCGTGGGGCAGAACTATCAGCCCCAGCATTTT. The rearrangement uses TRBV7-8 and TRBJ1-5, with a tentative D call TRBD1 (5 bases). The CDR3 loop spans 14 amino acids. Germline-derived CDR1 and CDR2 are SGHVS and FQNEAQ. With 5 bases removed from V and 5 bases from J, the gap between germline ends came to 13 bases.

This CDR3 is CASSPGQSTSYEQYF. The CDR3, as DNA: TGTGCCAGCAGTCCTGGCCAGTCCACTTCCTACGAGCAGTACTTC. The genes are TRBV7-2 and TRBJ2-7; D unresolved. There are 15 residues in the CDR3. V shed 6 bases and J shed 1 base, with 16 bases lying between them. The germline V gene encodes CDR1 SGHTA and CDR2 FQGNSA.

This clonotype was seen many times. The chain employs TRBV6-4 and TRBJ2-3; D might be TRBD1 (6 bases). Germline values: CDR1 MRHNA, CDR2 SNTAGT. CDR3 size: 17 residues. Deletions cut 8 bases from V and 4 bases from J, with 25 bases between. The CDR3 reads CASVWPGPLKGADTQYF. The CDR3 DNA is TGTGCCAGCGTTTGGCCGGGACCCTTGAAGGGGGCAGATACGCAGTATTTT.

This clonotype was detected a few times. The chain has TRBV7-6 and TRBJ2-3; D is possibly TRBD1 (5 bases). Trimming took off 3 bases at V and 0 bases at J, with 13 bases between the two ends. CDR1 is SGHVS, CDR2 FNYEAQ, per germline. The CDR3 consists of 16 residues. The CDR3 region has the DNA TGTGCCAGCAGCTTGGGAACAGGAGAAAGCACAGATACGCAGTATTTT. This gives the protein CASSLGTGESTDTQYF.

This clonotype has a handful of counts. Germline and junction disagree at one end, which may indicate a read error. The rearrangement links TRBV15 to TRBJ2-2, with a possible D match to TRBD1 (6 bases). Germline CDR1 LNHNV, CDR2 YYDKDF (reference sequence). CDR3 length equals 16 residues. The CDR3 sequence: CATSIYGGRDTGELFF. The CDR3 nucleotides are TGTGCCACCAGCATCTACGGAGGACGGGACACCGGAGAGCTGTTTTTT.

The chain uses TRBV7-9 and TRBJ2-7; 8 bases match TRBD2. J was trimmed by 1 base and V by 6 bases; bases with no gene match: 11. The CDR3 has 16 residues. Germline assignment: CDR1 SEHNR and CDR2 FQNEAQ (reference sequence). The chain's CDR3 is CASSFPVGTSSYEQYF. CDR3 DNA sequence: TGTGCCAGCAGTTTTCCCGTCGGGACTAGTTCCTACGAGCAGTACTTC. The full variable domain, its missing parts supplied by reference TRBV7-9 and TRBJ2-7, is DTGVSQNPRHKITKRGQNVTFRCDPISEHNRLYWYRQTLGQGPEFLTYFQNEAQLEKSRLLSDRFSAERPKGSFSTLEIQRTEQGDSAMYLCASSFPVGTSSYEQYFGPGTRLTVT.

This clonotype was observed a handful of times. This sequence joins TRBV27 and TRBJ1-4, with D hard to call. Trimming took 6 bases from V and 4 from J, leaving 9 bases between them. Per the germline V gene, CDR1 is MNHEY and CDR2 is SMNVEV (reference sequence). This CDR3 comprises 13 residues. DNA for the CDR3: TGTGCCAGCAGCGTAAGGAATAATGAAAAACTGTTTTTT. Encoded protein: CASSVRNNEKLFF.

The V gene is TRBV11-2, the J gene TRBJ1-1; D gene unclear. The length of the CDR3 is 12 residues. The V end lost 5 bases, the J end lost 1 base, and 5 bases lay between the germline ends. Germline V gives CDR1 SGHAT, CDR2 FQNNGV. The CDR3 bases are TGTGCCAGCAGCCACAGGAACACTGAAGCTTTCTTT. It translates to CASSHRNTEAFF.

This clonotype was picked up a small number of times. J is TRBJ1-2 and V is TRBV4-3; tentative D call: TRBD1 (6 bases). The CDR3 runs to 14 residues. V was pared by 4 bases and J by 6 bases, with 15 bases between. Germline V gene sequence: CDR1 LGHNA, CDR2 YSLEER. The CDR3 loop reads CASSLGAGADGYTF. The CDR3 DNA sequence: TGCGCCAGCAGCCTGGGGGCAGGGGCGGATGGCTACACCTTC.

The gene calls are TRBV27 and TRBJ1-5, with a possible D match to TRBD1 (5 bases). The V gene lost 2 bases and the J gene lost 9 bases, with 11 bases spanning the gap. The CDR3 length is 13 residues. Germline CDR1 and CDR2: MNHEY and SMNVEV (reference sequence). CDR3: CASSLEDGGPQHF. The CDR3 DNA follows: TGTGCCAGCAGTTTAGAGGATGGGGGGCCCCAGCATTTT.

This clonotype was seen a handful of times. This sequence joins TRBV4-1 and TRBJ2-7; D gene unclear. V lost 1 base and J 0 bases, leaving 13 bases between the germline ends. Germline assignment: CDR1 MGHRA and CDR2 YSYEKL. The CDR3 contains 16 residues. The CDR3 DNA follows: TGCGCCAGCAGCCAAGTTCAAGGGTTCAGCTCCTACGAGCAGTACTTC. It translates to CASSQVQGFSSYEQYF.

This clonotype was picked up a small number of times. The genes are TRBV10-3 and TRBJ1-1; 7 nucleotides match TRBD1. This CDR3 has 13 amino acids. V shed 6 bases and J 2 bases; nucleotides not matched to a gene: 3. Germline CDR1 ENHRY, CDR2 SYGVKD. Here the CDR3 reads CAISRTGNTEAFF. CDR3 coding DNA: TGTGCCATCAGCAGGACAGGCAACACTGAAGCTTTCTTT.

V gene TRBV15 combines with J gene TRBJ2-1; 9 nucleotides match TRBD2. Trimming cost V 0 bases and J 5 bases; bases outside gene matches: 5. CDR3 length: 16 residues. The germline CDR1 and CDR2 sequences are LNHNV and YYDKDF (reference sequence). The CDR3 loop reads CATSRDLRGGHNEQFF. DNA for the CDR3: TGTGCCACCAGCAGAGATTTGCGGGGGGGACACAATGAGCAGTTCTTC.

This clonotype was counted a few times. This rearrangement joins TRBV5-1 to TRBJ1-1; D not certain. Germline values: CDR1 SGHRS, CDR2 YFSETQ. V was clipped by 4 bases and J by 7 bases, with 17 bases between them. CDR3 length: 14 amino acids. The CDR3 DNA follows: TGCGCCAGCAGCCCTGGACCGACTACGGGTGAAGCTTTCTTT. Translating it yields CASSPGPTTGEAFF.

This clonotype turned up a few times. J is TRBJ2-3 and V is TRBV6-5; the D is unclear. The V gene's germline CDR1 is MNHEY and CDR2 SVGAGI. V was pared by 6 bases and J by 2 bases, with 15 bases between. CDR3 length: 15 amino acids. The CDR3 nucleotides read TGTGCCAGCAGATATGCATCATCTTTCACAGATACGCAGTATTTT. Its translation: CASRYASSFTDTQYF.

This clonotype showed up just a few times. At one end the junction does not follow the germline gene, possibly because of a read error. The chain carries TRBV20-1 and TRBJ2-3; either TRBD1 or TRBD2 may supply D (6 bases each). CDR3 length: 14 amino acids. The germline gives CDR1 DFQATT, CDR2 SNEGSKA (reference sequence). The CDR3 sequence is CSAIWDGGTDTQYF. The CDR3 region has the DNA TGCAGTGCAATCTGGGACGGGGGCACGGATACGCAGTATTTT.

This clonotype was counted between two and nine times. The chain combines TRBV5-1 with TRBJ2-1; D may correspond to TRBD1 or TRBD2 (7 bases each). Trimming pared 4 bases from V and 7 bases from J, leaving 15 bases between. CDR1 is SGHRS and CDR2 is YFSETQ in the germline V gene. The CDR3 runs 14 residues. CDR3: CASSVTRGGNEQFF. CDR3 nucleotides: TGCGCCAGCAGCGTAACCAGGGGGGGAAATGAGCAGTTCTTC.

This chain uses TRBV6-2 or TRBV6-3 with TRBJ2-2, with 9 positions matching TRBD2. V lost 5 bases to trimming and J lost 4 bases; unmatched junction nucleotides: 14. The germline CDR1 and CDR2 sequences are MNHEY and SVGEGT. This CDR3 has 18 amino acids. The CDR3 loop is CASSDLNSGGYLTGELFF. Written as DNA, the CDR3 is TGTGCCAGCAGTGATCTTAATAGCGGGGGCTACCTCACCGGGGAGCTGTTTTTT.

This clonotype was seen only a few times. The chain links TRBV12-3 or TRBV12-4 to TRBJ2-5; the D is unclear. V was pared by 1 base and J by 5 bases, with 8 bases between. The CDR3 is made up of 13 amino acids. Written as DNA, the CDR3 is TGTGCCAGCAGTTTAGGGGAAAGTGAGACCCAGTACTTC. Translated, it gives CASSLGESETQYF.

This clonotype has only a few counts. V usage is TRBV11-1 and J usage is TRBJ2-2; 12 bases map to TRBD2. Germline trimming cut 5 bases from V and 1 base from J; bases unmatched to any gene: 8. Germline V gene data show CDR1 as SGHAT and CDR2 as FQDESV (reference sequence). The CDR3 is 18 amino acids. CDR3 nucleotides: TGTGCCAGCAGCCCTATACTAGCGGGGGGACTGAACACCGGGGAGCTGTTTTTT. Translation gives CASSPILAGGLNTGELFF.

The chain is built from TRBV9 and TRBJ2-5; D is perhaps TRBD1 (6 bases). Germline lookup yields CDR1 SGDLS and CDR2 YYNGEE. The length of the CDR3 is 15 residues. V was cut by 1 base and J by 5 bases, with 15 bases left in between. This CDR3 reads CASSVLSGVGETQYF. In DNA, the CDR3 is TGTGCCAGCAGCGTACTATCAGGGGTAGGGGAGACCCAGTACTTC.